Listed here are 21 T cell receptor beta chains from one sample, sequenced in a study of cytomegalovirus exposure and HLA in healthy donors. 60 Vbeta and 13 Jbeta primers were used in PCR. The assay was immunoSEQ multiplex PCR, and TCRdb's table has in-frame clones only and misses some. The table records around 99,000 clones, approximately 73% of them present only once. What was sequenced was PBMCs. The source is a man aged 40-50 years in good health and CMV-seronegative.

The chain couples TRBV7-2 to TRBJ2-7, with TRBD1 matching 8 bases. Trimming took 5 bases from V and 1 from J; bases not matched to a gene: 7. The CDR3 covers 15 residues. Germline V gene lookup returns CDR1 SGHTA and CDR2 FQGNSA. CDR3 region: CASSARDRYSYEQYF. The CDR3 bases are TGTGCCAGCAGCGCCCGGGACAGGTATTCCTACGAGCAGTACTTC.

This chain connects TRBV7-6 to TRBJ2-7; the match to TRBD1 covers 9 bases. The CDR3 loop spans 16 amino acids. J was trimmed by 3 bases and V by 1 base; bases with no gene match: 7. The germline CDR1 and CDR2 sequences are SGHVS and FNYEAQ. The CDR3 loop reads CASSLGLQGAGYEQYF. In nucleotides, the CDR3 is TGTGCCAGCAGCTTAGGGTTACAGGGGGCTGGCTACGAGCAGTACTTC.

The chain links TRBV7-9 to TRBJ1-2; TRBD1 might be the D (6 bases). V lost 2 bases and J lost 4, with 11 bases in between. Per the germline V gene, CDR1 is SEHNR and CDR2 is FQNEAQ (reference sequence). CDR3 size: 14 residues. CDR3 sequence reads: CASSLTTGSYGYTF. CDR3 in DNA: TGTGCCAGCAGCTTAACCACAGGGAGCTATGGCTACACCTTC.

This clone was recorded a few times. The rearrangement links TRBV11-2 to TRBJ2-5, with D perhaps matching TRBD2 (5 bases). CDR3 size: 15 residues. The V end lost 5 bases, the J end lost 2 bases, and 15 bases lay between the germline ends. Germline V gene sequence: CDR1 SGHAT, CDR2 FQNNGV. CDR3 protein: CASSHNRAVQETQYF. CDR3 coding DNA: TGTGCCAGCAGCCATAATCGAGCGGTTCAAGAGACCCAGTACTTC.

V usage is TRBV6-1 and J usage is TRBJ1-2; D ambiguous. The CDR3 extends over 15 amino acids. Trimming pared 2 bases from V and 0 bases from J, leaving 10 bases between. CDR1 is MNHNS, CDR2 SASEGT, per germline. CDR3 region: CASSETRVTNYGYTF. CDR3 DNA sequence: TGTGCCAGCAGTGAAACTAGAGTTACTAACTATGGCTACACCTTC.

J is TRBJ2-7 and V is TRBV15, with TRBD1 matching 7 bases. Germline V gene data show CDR1 as LNHNV and CDR2 as YYDKDF (reference sequence). Germline trimming cut 8 bases from V and 6 bases from J; bases unmatched to any gene: 13. The CDR3 has 14 residues. The CDR3 spells CATSTRTGVCEQYF. The CDR3 DNA is TGTGCCACCTCAACCCGGACAGGAGTTTGCGAGCAGTACTTC.

The chain combines TRBV5-1 with TRBJ2-7, with D perhaps TRBD2 (5 bases). Germline lookup yields CDR1 SGHRS and CDR2 YFSETQ. V was pared by 4 bases and J by 6 bases, with 20 bases between. This CDR3 region has 15 residues. As DNA, the CDR3 is TGCGCCAGCAGCCTGGACGGGGTCCCTCATCGCGAGCAGTACTTC. This codes for CASSLDGVPHREQYF.

This chain links TRBV9 with TRBJ2-3, with D possibly TRBD1 on 6 matching bases. The germline V and J ends were trimmed by 0 bases and 3 bases, with 14 bases remaining between them. This CDR3 contains 16 residues. The germline V gene encodes CDR1 SGDLS and CDR2 YYNGEE. CDR3 sequence (DNA): TGTGCCAGCAGCGTAGATCAGGGGTACGCAACAGATACGCAGTATTTT. It is translated as CASSVDQGYATDTQYF. The full variable domain, with the rest looked up from reference TRBV9 and TRBJ2-3, is DSGVTQTPKHLITATGQRVTLRCSPRSGDLSVYWYQQSLDQGLQFLIQYYNGEERAKGNILERFSAQQFPDLHSELNLSSLELGDSALYFCASSVDQGYATDTQYFGPGTRLTVL.

The gene calls are TRBV7-2 and TRBJ2-5; D is undetermined. From germline, CDR1 is SGHTA and CDR2 FQGNSA. The V and J ends lost 1 base and 5 bases respectively, with 14 bases between them. This CDR3 contains 15 residues. In DNA form, the CDR3 reads TGTGCCAGCAGCTTAGTGACAACTTTATCGGAGACCCAGTACTTC. The encoded protein is CASSLVTTLSETQYF.

The CDR3 here is CASLLGGYTF. The CDR3 DNA follows: TGTGCCAGCCTACTAGGGGGCTACACCTTC. V is TRBV6-6 and J is TRBJ1-2, with D uncertain. CDR3 length equals 10 residues. V was shortened by 8 bases and J by 8 bases, with 9 bases between the two germline ends. The germline V gene encodes CDR1 MNHNY and CDR2 SVGAGI (reference sequence).

This clone turned up a few times. The chain combines TRBV6-1 with TRBJ2-3, with D maybe TRBD1 (6 bases). The CDR3 covers 15 residues. Trimming took off 5 bases at V and 6 bases at J, with 18 bases between the two ends. Looked up from germline, CDR1 is MNHNS and CDR2 is SASEGT. The CDR3 reads CASSWGPTAGDTQYF. DNA of the CDR3: TGTGCCAGCAGTTGGGGGCCGACCGCCGGCGATACGCAGTATTTT.

This clone was counted a few times. The V gene is TRBV19, the J gene TRBJ2-7; the match to TRBD1 covers 7 bases. CDR3 length equals 12 residues. Germline CDR1 and CDR2: LNHDA and SQIVND (reference sequence). Trimming took 6 bases from V and 6 from J; bases not matched to a gene: 5. The CDR3 DNA is TGTGCCAGTAGGGACAGGCGAAGCGAGCAGTACTTC. Its protein is CASRDRRSEQYF.

The V gene is TRBV7-9, the J gene TRBJ2-2, with D uncertain. The CDR3 sequence is 11 residues long. V was cut by 5 bases and J by 7 bases, with 5 bases left in between. Germline values: CDR1 SEHNR, CDR2 FQNEAQ (reference sequence). The CDR3 DNA reads as TGTGCCAGCAGCCCTCTCGGGGAGCTGTTTTTT. Translated: CASSPLGELFF. Full variable domain (missing parts from reference TRBV7-9 and TRBJ2-2): DTGVSQNPRHKITKRGQNVTFRCDPISEHNRLYWYRQTLGQGPEFLTYFQNEAQLEKSRLLSDRFSAERPKGSFSTLEIQRTEQGDSAMYLCASSPLGELFFGEGSRLTVL.

The rearrangement links TRBV7-2 to TRBJ1-2, with D hard to call. Deletions cut 1 base from V and 7 bases from J, with 16 bases between. The germline V gene has CDR1 SGHTA and CDR2 FQGNSA. There are 15 residues in the CDR3. CDR3 in DNA: TGTGCCAGCAGCTTAGGTTGGCTCCCACCTGTTGGCTACACCTTC. The encoded protein is CASSLGWLPPVGYTF.

This rearrangement joins TRBV4-1 to TRBJ2-1; D is possibly TRBD2 (5 bases). Germline V gives CDR1 MGHRA, CDR2 YSYEKL. V gave up 1 base and J gave up 7 bases, with 17 bases separating them. CDR3 length: 16 amino acids. For the CDR3, the DNA is TGCGCCAGCAGCCAAGTTCTTCGGGGATCGCGGAATGAGCAGTTCTTC. Translation: CASSQVLRGSRNEQFF.

This chain joins TRBV27 and TRBJ2-7, with 9 bases that match TRBD2. CDR1 and CDR2 from the germline V gene are MNHEY and SMNVEV (reference sequence). This CDR3 is 15 amino acids long. Trimming cost V 0 bases and J 2 bases; bases outside gene matches: 2. The CDR3 sequence: CASSLSSGGTYEQYF. In DNA form, the CDR3 reads TGTGCCAGCAGTTTATCTAGCGGGGGAACCTACGAGCAGTACTTC.

The CDR3 region is CASSQGTGTRWPQHF. Here the CDR3 DNA reads TGCGCCAGCAGCCAAGGTACGGGAACCCGGTGGCCCCAGCATTTT. This chain connects TRBV4-3 to TRBJ1-5, with D unclear. The CDR3 spans 15 residues. CDR1 is LGHNA, CDR2 YSLEER, per germline. Trimming shortened V by 1 base and J by 9 bases, and 16 bases separated the two germline ends.

The V call is TRBV27, the J call TRBJ2-3; D gene unclear. The V and J ends lost 11 bases and 5 bases respectively, with 17 bases between them. CDR3 size: 13 residues. From germline, CDR1 is MNHEY and CDR2 SMNVEV (reference sequence). The CDR3, as DNA: TGTGCCGTAGCAACCGTGAGAAGAGATACGCAGTATTTT. The encoded protein is CAVATVRRDTQYF.

The chain uses TRBV7-2 and TRBJ2-7, with 9 bases identical to TRBD1. The V gene's germline CDR1 is SGHTA and CDR2 FQGNSA. With V trimmed by 5 bases and J by 5 bases, 13 bases remained unmatched. The CDR3 is 16 amino acids. CDR3 nucleotide sequence: TGTGCCAGCAGCCTACCGACAGGGGGAATTGAAGACGAGCAGTACTTC. Encoded protein: CASSLPTGGIEDEQYF.

The chain carries TRBV5-1 and TRBJ1-1, with 11 bases lining up with TRBD1. Per the germline V gene, CDR1 is SGHRS and CDR2 is YFSETQ. The junction had 8 bases not matched to a gene; V was cut back by 4 bases and J by 0 bases. CDR3 size: 17 residues. The CDR3: CASSLRTGGSLNTEAFF. DNA for the CDR3: TGCGCCAGCAGCCTGCGGACAGGGGGCTCATTGAACACTGAAGCTTTCTTT.

This clone was picked up one time. This chain uses TRBV6-1 with TRBJ2-1, with D possibly being TRBD1 (5 bases). CDR1 and CDR2 (germline): MNHNS, SASEGT. V lost 0 bases, J lost 13 bases, and 19 bases lay in between. This CDR3 has 15 residues. The DNA for the CDR3 is TGTGCCAGCAGTGAAGCGCTATGGGCAGGGTTCATTCAGTTCTTC. This sequence encodes CASSEALWAGFIQFF.